In its sample, the clone carrying this T cell receptor beta chain was seen a few times. The sample originates from a study of blood T cell repertoires in COVID-19. Study at large: The samples span acute and convalescent COVID-19 from the United States, Italy and Spain.

The method was immunoSEQ multiplex PCR; TCRdb's version includes in-frame clones alone and lacks a portion of them. The table shows roughly 230,000 clones, with approximately 84% occurring only once. Recovery meant two consecutive negative NP/OP PCR tests, professional clearance, or resolved symptoms. Germline values: CDR1 LGHNA, CDR2 YSLEER. V gave up 1 base and J gave up 4 bases; unmatched junction bases: 6. The CDR3 has 16 residues. The V gene is TRBV4-3, the J gene TRBJ2-7, with TRBD2 identical over 11 bases. Sequencing used PBMCs or T cells enriched from blood (not recorded which). The sequence was collected from a man aged 50-59 years who had recovered from COVID-19. The CDR3 reads CASSQVASGRMYEQYF. The DNA for the CDR3 is TGCGCCAGCAGCCAAGTGGCTAGCGGGAGGATGTACGAGCAGTACTTC.